This T cell receptor (beta chain) comes out of a study of technical replicates of blood from four donors. The data were produced by immunoSEQ multiplex PCR, yet TCRdb's version contains in-frame clones alone and is incomplete. The sample contains about 62,000 clones, roughly 90% of which appear only once. The CDR3 has 16 residues. Germline CDR1 and CDR2: SGHRS and YFSETQ. Trimming shortened V by 4 bases and J by 3 bases, and 19 bases separated the two germline ends. The rearrangement uses TRBV5-1 and TRBJ1-1, with D perhaps TRBD1 (5 bases). This clonotype originated in a human donor in good health. Some clones in this sample may be carry-over from other donors' samples. Sequenced: PBMCs. CDR3 in amino acids: CASSTARQLRDTEAFF. The CDR3, as DNA: TGCGCCAGCAGCACTGCCCGACAGCTAAGGGACACTGAAGCTTTCTTT.